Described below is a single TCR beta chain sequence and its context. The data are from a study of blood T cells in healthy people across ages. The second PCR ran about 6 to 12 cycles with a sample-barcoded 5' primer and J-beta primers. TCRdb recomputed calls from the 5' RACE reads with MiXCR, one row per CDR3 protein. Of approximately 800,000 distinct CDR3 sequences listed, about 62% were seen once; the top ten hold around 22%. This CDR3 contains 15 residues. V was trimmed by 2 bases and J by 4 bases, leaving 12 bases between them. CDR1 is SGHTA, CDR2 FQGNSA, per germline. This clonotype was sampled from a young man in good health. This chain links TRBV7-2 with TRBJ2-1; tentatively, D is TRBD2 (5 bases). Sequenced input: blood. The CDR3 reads CASSLRGDYYNEQFF. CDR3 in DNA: TGTGCCAGCAGCTTACGAGGAGACTATTACAATGAGCAGTTCTTC.